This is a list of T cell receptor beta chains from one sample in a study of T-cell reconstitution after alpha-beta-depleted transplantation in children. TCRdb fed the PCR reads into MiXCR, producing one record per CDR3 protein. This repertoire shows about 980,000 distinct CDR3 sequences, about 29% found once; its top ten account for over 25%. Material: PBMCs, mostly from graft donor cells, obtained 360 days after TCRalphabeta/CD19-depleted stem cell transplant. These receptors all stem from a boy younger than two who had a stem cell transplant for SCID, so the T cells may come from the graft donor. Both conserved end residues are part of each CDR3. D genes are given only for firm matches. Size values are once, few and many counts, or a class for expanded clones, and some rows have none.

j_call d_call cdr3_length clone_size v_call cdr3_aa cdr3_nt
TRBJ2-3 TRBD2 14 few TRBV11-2 CASSRTSGADTQYF TGTGCCAGCTCTAGGACTAGCGGGGCAGATACGCAGTATTTT
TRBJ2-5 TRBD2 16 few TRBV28 CASSGQLPGGKETQYF TGTGCCAGCAGTGGCCAACTCCCGGGGGGAAAAGAGACCCAGTACTTC
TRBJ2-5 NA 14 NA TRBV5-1 CASSLVSGIETHYF TGCGCCAGCAGCTTGGTTTCCGGGATCGAGACCCATTACTTC
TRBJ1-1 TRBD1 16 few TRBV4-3 CASSHLPGQGSAEAFF TGCGCCAGCAGCCACCTCCCGGGACAGGGGAGCGCTGAAGCTTTCTTT
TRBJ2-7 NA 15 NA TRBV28 CASSSYFSPSYEQYF TGTGCCAGCAGTAGTTACTTCTCCCCCTCCTACGAGCAGTACTTC
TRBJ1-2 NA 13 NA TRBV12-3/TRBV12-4 CASSRGLGRGYTF TGTGCCAGCAGTCGCGGCCTAGGGAGAGGCTACACCTTC
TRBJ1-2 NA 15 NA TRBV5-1 CASSLGYQENYGYTF TGCGCCAGCAGCTTGGGTTATCAGGAGAACTATGGCTACACCTTC
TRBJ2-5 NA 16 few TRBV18 CASSPLSTGTKETQYF TGTGCCAGCTCACCACTGTCGACAGGAACAAAAGAGACCCAGTACTTC
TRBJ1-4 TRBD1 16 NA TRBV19 CASSTYYRGDSEKLFF TGTGCCAGTAGTACGTATTACAGGGGAGACAGTGAAAAACTGTTTTTT
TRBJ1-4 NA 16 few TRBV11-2 CASSTGPISTNEKLFF TGTGCCAGCAGCACTGGTCCCATCTCAACTAATGAAAAACTGTTTTTT
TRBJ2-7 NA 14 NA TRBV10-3 CAIKARTVLHEQYF TGTGCCATCAAAGCGCGGACAGTCCTTCACGAGCAGTACTTC
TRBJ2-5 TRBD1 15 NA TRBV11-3 CASSLRGDRDETQYF TGTGCCAGCAGCTTAAGGGGGGACAGGGATGAGACCCAGTACTTC
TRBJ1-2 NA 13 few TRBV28 CASSLSEEGGYTF TGTGCCAGCAGTTTATCGGAAGAGGGTGGCTACACCTTC
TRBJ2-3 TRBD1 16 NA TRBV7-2 CASSFTGTVSTDTQYF TGTGCCAGCAGCTTCACCGGGACAGTTAGCACAGATACGCAGTATTTT
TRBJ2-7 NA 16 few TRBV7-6 CASSLGFGGEGYEQYF TGTGCCAGCAGCTTAGGGTTCGGGGGAGAGGGCTACGAGCAGTACTTC
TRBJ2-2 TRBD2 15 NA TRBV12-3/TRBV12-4 CASSHGGMMAGELFF TGTGCCAGCAGCCACGGGGGGATGATGGCCGGGGAGCTGTTTTTT
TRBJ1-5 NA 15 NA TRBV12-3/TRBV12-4 CASSSSQGSNQPQHF TGTGCCAGCAGTTCCTCTCAGGGTAGCAATCAGCCCCAGCATTTT
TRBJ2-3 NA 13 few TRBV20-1 CSALRFSTDTQYF TGCAGTGCTCTCCGGTTCAGCACAGATACGCAGTATTTT